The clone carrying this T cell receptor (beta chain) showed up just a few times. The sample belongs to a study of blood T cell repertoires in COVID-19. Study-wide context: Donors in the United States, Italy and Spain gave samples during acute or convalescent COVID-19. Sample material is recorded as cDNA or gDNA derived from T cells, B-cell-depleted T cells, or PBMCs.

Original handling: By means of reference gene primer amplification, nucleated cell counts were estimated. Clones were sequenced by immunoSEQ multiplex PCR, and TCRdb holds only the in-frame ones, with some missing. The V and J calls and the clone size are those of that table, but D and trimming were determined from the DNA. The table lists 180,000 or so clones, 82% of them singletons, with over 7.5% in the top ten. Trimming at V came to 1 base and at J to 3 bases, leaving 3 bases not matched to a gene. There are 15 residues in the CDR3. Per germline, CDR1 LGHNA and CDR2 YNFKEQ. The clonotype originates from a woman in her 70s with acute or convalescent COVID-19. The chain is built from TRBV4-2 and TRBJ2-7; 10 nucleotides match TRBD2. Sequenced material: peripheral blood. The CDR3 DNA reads TGTGCCAGCAGCCAAGCTAGCGGGGGCCGCTACGAGCAGTACTTC. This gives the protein CASSQASGGRYEQYF.